These 10 T cell receptor beta chains were all obtained from the same sample, sequenced in a study of cytomegalovirus exposure and HLA in healthy donors. Amplification used 60 Vbeta primers and 13 Jbeta primers. Generated by immunoSEQ multiplex PCR, the TCRdb table keeps only in-frame clones and is missing some. Of around 150,000 clones in the sample, about 76% were seen once. Sequences were obtained from PBMCs. The receptor source for this set is a male donor in good health and CMV-seropositive.

The chain employs TRBV6-1 and TRBJ2-5; D possibly corresponds to TRBD2 (5 bases). The CDR3 sequence is 14 residues long. V lost 6 bases and J lost 7, with 18 bases in between. CDR1 MNHNS and CDR2 SASEGT come from the germline V gene. CDR3 DNA: TGTGCCAGCAGCCTTGGGCTAGCAGAGGCGACCCAGTACTTC. It yields the protein CASSLGLAEATQYF.

This sequence joins TRBV15 and TRBJ1-4; D is possibly TRBD1 (6 bases). The CDR3 extends over 17 amino acids. Germline V gene sequence: CDR1 LNHNV, CDR2 YYDKDF (reference sequence). The germline V and J ends were trimmed by 6 bases and 8 bases, with 25 bases remaining between them. As DNA, the CDR3 is TGTGCCACCAGTGGTATTGGAAGGGACACTCAACAGGAAAAACTGTTTTTT. Its translation: CATSGIGRDTQQEKLFF.

The rearrangement joins TRBV7-2 to TRBJ2-1; TRBD1 agrees at 7 bases. Germline assignment: CDR1 SGHTA and CDR2 FQGNSA. After removal of 5 bases from V and 2 bases from J, the junction contained 6 bases not matched to a gene. The CDR3 consists of 15 residues. The CDR3 region is CASSSTGVAYNEQFF. The CDR3 DNA is TGTGCCAGCAGCAGTACAGGGGTGGCCTACAATGAGCAGTTCTTC.

The rearrangement joins TRBV2 to TRBJ1-1; D unresolved. The CDR3 sequence is 13 residues long. Germline-derived CDR1 and CDR2 are SNHLY and FYNNEI. V was cut by 5 bases and J by 0 bases, with 7 bases left in between. CDR3 loop: CASSYSMNTEAFF. For the CDR3, the DNA is TGTGCCAGCAGTTACAGTATGAACACTGAAGCTTTCTTT.

The rearrangement joins TRBV5-7 to TRBJ1-5; 11 bases map to TRBD1. TRBV5-7 is an open reading frame, and its role is uncertain. This CDR3 contains 17 residues. Trimming at V came to 1 base and at J to 6 bases, leaving 9 bases not matched to a gene. CDR3 residues: CASSLPGGQGAGQPQHF. DNA for the CDR3: TGTGCCAGCAGCTTGCCTGGCGGACAGGGGGCCGGTCAGCCCCAGCATTTT.

The CDR3 is CAWSLTAMNTEAFF. DNA of the CDR3: TGTGCCTGGAGCTTGACTGCTATGAACACTGAAGCTTTCTTT. The chain couples TRBV30 to TRBJ1-1, with D uncertain. Germline V gene sequence: CDR1 GTSNPN, CDR2 SVGIG (reference sequence). Trimming stripped 3 bases from V and 0 bases from J, with 11 bases between. The CDR3 has 14 residues.

The chain is built from TRBV18 and TRBJ2-7; D may be TRBD1 (5 bases). V lost 4 bases to trimming and J lost 6 bases, with 13 bases between them. The CDR3 sequence is 13 residues long. CDR1 is KGHSH and CDR2 is LQKENI in the germline V gene. In DNA form, the CDR3 reads TGTGCCAGCTCACTATGGACATCTCCCGAGCAGTACTTC. Translation: CASSLWTSPEQYF.

The rearrangement uses TRBV6-5 and TRBJ2-5; TRBD1 agrees at 7 bases. J lost 1 base, V lost 5 bases, and 4 bases had no gene match. There are 14 residues in the CDR3. CDR1 and CDR2 from the germline V gene are MNHEY and SVGAGI. The CDR3 protein is CASSQDRVQETQYF. In DNA, the CDR3 is TGTGCCAGCAGTCAAGACAGGGTCCAAGAGACCCAGTACTTC.

The chain links TRBV5-6 to TRBJ2-7; 8 nucleotides align to TRBD1. The CDR3 has 16 amino acids. The germline V gene encodes CDR1 SGHDT and CDR2 YYEEEE. The V gene end was trimmed by 4 bases and the J gene end by 7 bases; junction bases not matched to a gene: 16. CDR3 coding DNA: TGTGCCAGCAGCGGAAACGACAGGGGCTCGCCGAATGAGCAGTACTTC. It specifies CASSGNDRGSPNEQYF.

The chain is built from TRBV9 and TRBJ2-2, with 9 bases identical to TRBD2. CDR1 is SGDLS and CDR2 is YYNGEE in the germline V gene. This CDR3 is 17 amino acids long. V lost 3 bases and J lost 6; bases outside the gene matches: 12. The CDR3 nucleotides are TGTGCCAGCAGCGAGGGACGTGGCGGGGGGGCCTCCGGGGAGCTGTTTTTT. It yields the protein CASSEGRGGGASGELFF.